Each of the 16 T cell receptor beta chains below was sequenced from the same sample in a study of blood T cell repertoires in COVID-19. Some clones are missing from TCRdb's copy, which holds only in-frame ones; the method was immunoSEQ multiplex PCR. The profile shows roughly 120,000 clones, around 70% of them singletons. The sample taken for sequencing was peripheral blood. The receptors come from a man of 80 years or more with COVID-19, enrolled during active disease.

This rearrangement joins TRBV19 to TRBJ2-1; 7 bases match TRBD2. This CDR3 is built from 16 residues. V shed 6 bases, J shed 4 bases, and the junction held 12 bases outside the gene matches. Germline V CDR1 and CDR2: LNHDA, SQIVND (reference sequence). CDR3 loop: CASSTQASGTYNEQFF. DNA for the CDR3: TGTGCCAGTAGCACGCAGGCTAGCGGCACTTACAATGAGCAGTTCTTC.

This rearrangement joins TRBV20-1 to TRBJ2-1, with TRBD2 identical over 10 bases. The CDR3 spans 14 residues. Germline trimming cut 3 bases from V and 6 bases from J; bases unmatched to any gene: 5. Germline V gives CDR1 DFQATT, CDR2 SNEGSKA (reference sequence). The CDR3 is CSASFTSGANEQFF. For the CDR3, the DNA is TGCAGTGCTAGTTTCACTAGCGGGGCCAATGAGCAGTTCTTC.

This CDR3 reads CASSVEGQSSYEQYF. As DNA, the CDR3 is TGTGCCAGCAGCGTAGAGGGACAGAGCTCCTACGAGCAGTACTTC. The rearrangement links TRBV9 to TRBJ2-7, with 7 bases matching TRBD1. V was clipped by 0 bases and J by 0 bases; unmatched bases: 3. The CDR3 is made up of 15 amino acids. CDR1 SGDLS and CDR2 YYNGEE come from the germline V gene.

V and J are TRBV19 and TRBJ2-2; TRBD2 aligns across 12 bases. CDR1 is LNHDA and CDR2 is SQIVND in the germline V gene (reference sequence). The V and J ends lost 8 bases and 3 bases, in that order; junction bases with no gene match: 19. The length of the CDR3 is 20 residues. The CDR3 coding sequence is TGTGCCAGTCGAAGAGGGGGGGCTAGCGGGAGGGTAACCCACACCGGGGAGCTGTTTTTT. The encoded protein is CASRRGGASGRVTHTGELFF.

This clone was recorded a few times. This chain connects TRBV7-2 to TRBJ1-4; D may be TRBD1 (6 bases). Looked up from germline, CDR1 is SGHTA and CDR2 is FQGNSA. The CDR3 spans 16 residues. V lost 0 bases and J lost 7, with 15 bases in between. The chain's CDR3 is CASSLAGRGAREKLFF. The CDR3 nucleotides are TGTGCCAGCAGCTTAGCGGGCCGGGGGGCGCGTGAAAAACTGTTTTTT.

This chain uses TRBV27 with TRBJ2-5, with D maybe TRBD1 (5 bases). V lost 5 bases and J 5 bases, leaving 21 bases between the germline ends. CDR3 length: 16 residues. Germline V gene sequence: CDR1 MNHEY, CDR2 SMNVEV (reference sequence). The CDR3 loop is CASSTITGHRRETQYF. The CDR3 DNA reads TGTGCCAGCAGTACAATAACAGGACATCGGCGGGAGACCCAGTACTTC.

This rearrangement joins TRBV5-1 to TRBJ1-5, with D possibly TRBD1 on 5 matching bases. Germline CDR1 and CDR2: SGHRS and YFSETQ. The germline V and J ends were trimmed by 4 bases and 5 bases, with 13 bases remaining between them. This CDR3 comprises 14 residues. CDR3 nucleotide sequence: TGCGCCAGCAGCCCGGTCGGGGGGGATCAGCCCCAGCATTTT. Its protein is CASSPVGGDQPQHF.

V usage is TRBV19 and J usage is TRBJ1-1; D not resolved. Germline assignment: CDR1 LNHDA and CDR2 SQIVND (reference sequence). V dropped 3 bases and J dropped 3 bases, with 14 bases sitting between them. This CDR3 region has 15 residues. The CDR3 loop reads CASSIGGWLDTEAFF. The DNA of the CDR3 is TGTGCCAGTAGTATCGGAGGATGGCTGGACACTGAAGCTTTCTTT.

V and J are TRBV28 and TRBJ2-7; D is possibly TRBD1 (5 bases). This CDR3 comprises 14 residues. Germline loops: CDR1 MDHEN, CDR2 SYDVKM. The V gene lost 4 bases and the J gene lost 2 bases, with 12 bases spanning the gap. The CDR3 reads CASSWTPSTYEQYF. The CDR3 bases are TGTGCCAGCAGTTGGACACCATCTACCTACGAGCAGTACTTC.

The chain combines TRBV7-2 with TRBJ1-6; D perhaps matches TRBD1 (6 bases). Looked up from germline, CDR1 is SGHTA and CDR2 is FQGNSA. V lost 5 bases, J lost 8 bases, and 10 bases lay in between. The CDR3 covers 13 residues. The DNA of the CDR3 is TGTGCCAGCAGCGGACAGTTTGATTCACCCCTCCACTTT. This gives the protein CASSGQFDSPLHF.

The CDR3 DNA follows: TGTGCCATCAGTTCGGACAATCTCGAGGCCAACGTCCTGACTTTC. Translation gives CAISSDNLEANVLTF. The rearrangement uses TRBV10-3 and TRBJ2-6, with a tentative D call TRBD1 (5 bases). The CDR3 loop spans 15 amino acids. Germline CDR1 and CDR2: ENHRY and SYGVKD. V was pared by 5 bases and J by 6 bases, with 14 bases between.

This clone was detected a few times. The CDR3 nucleotides read TGTGCCAGCAGCACGCGCCCAGGGGTCTCTGGAAACACCATATATTTT. Translated, it gives CASSTRPGVSGNTIYF. The chain carries TRBV13 and TRBJ1-3; D is possibly TRBD1 (6 bases). The V and J ends lost 5 bases and 0 bases respectively, with 14 bases between them. CDR1 is PRHDT and CDR2 is FYEKMQ in the germline V gene (reference sequence). The CDR3 runs 16 residues.

This clone came up a few times. The chain carries TRBV28 and TRBJ2-7; 9 nucleotides agree with TRBD2. With V trimmed by 8 bases and J by 2 bases, 4 bases remained unmatched. The CDR3 totals 13 residues. From germline, CDR1 is MDHEN and CDR2 SYDVKM. The CDR3 DNA follows: TGTGCCAGCCCTAGCGGGGTGACCTACGAGCAGTACTTC. Protein: CASPSGVTYEQYF.

The genes are TRBV18 and TRBJ2-1; no reliable D call. Germline CDR1 reads KGHSH; CDR2 reads LQKENI. This CDR3 is 15 amino acids long. V gave up 2 bases and J gave up 0 bases, with 8 bases separating them. The CDR3 region has the DNA TGTGCCAGCTCACCAGGTCGGAGCTCCTACAATGAGCAGTTCTTC. Protein sequence: CASSPGRSSYNEQFF.

The genes are TRBV18 and TRBJ2-2; D remains unclear. V was shortened by 6 bases and J by 3 bases, with 17 bases between the two germline ends. Germline assignment: CDR1 KGHSH and CDR2 LQKENI. This CDR3 has 16 residues. The CDR3 region is CASSQYREDYTGELFF. CDR3 nucleotides: TGTGCCAGCTCTCAATATCGTGAGGATTACACCGGGGAGCTGTTTTTT.

The chain couples TRBV11-3 to TRBJ2-1; 8 bases map to TRBD2. This CDR3 contains 15 residues. Per the germline V gene, CDR1 is SGHNT and CDR2 is YENEEA. V was pared by 3 bases and J by 2 bases, with 3 bases of the junction left unmatched. As DNA, the CDR3 is TGTGCCAGCAGCTTCGGCGGGGGGACCTACAATGAGCAGTTCTTC. Its protein is CASSFGGGTYNEQFF.